These 16 T cell receptor beta chains were all obtained from the same sample, sequenced in a study of blood T cell repertoires in COVID-19. The method was immunoSEQ multiplex PCR; TCRdb's version includes in-frame clones alone and lacks a portion of them. The profile covers roughly 300,000 clones, with more than 85% appearing a single time and approximately 0.93% taken by the ten largest. Sequencing input: PBMCs or T cells enriched from blood (not recorded which). Receptors originate from a woman aged 25 to 39 who had recovered from COVID-19.

The genes are TRBV6-5 and TRBJ1-1; TRBD1 is a possible D gene (6 bases). Germline values: CDR1 MNHEY, CDR2 SVGAGI. The CDR3 is made up of 14 amino acids. With 6 bases removed from V and 8 bases from J, the gap between germline ends came to 19 bases. This CDR3 is CASRHTGRVPEAFF. CDR3 in DNA: TGTGCCAGCAGGCACACAGGGAGGGTCCCCGAAGCTTTCTTT.

The chain combines TRBV18 with TRBJ1-2; TRBD1 agrees at 12 bases. The CDR3 runs to 14 residues. V lost 4 bases, J lost 6 bases, and 3 bases stayed unmatched. Germline values: CDR1 KGHSH, CDR2 LQKENI. The CDR3 loop is CASSLGQGADGYTF. The DNA for the CDR3 is TGTGCCAGCTCACTGGGACAGGGGGCGGATGGCTACACCTTC.

The chain has TRBV6-6 and TRBJ2-7; 10 nucleotides agree with TRBD1. The CDR3 covers 15 residues. Trimming took 6 bases from V and 3 from J; bases not matched to a gene: 8. Germline CDR1 reads MNHNY; CDR2 reads SVGAGI (reference sequence). The CDR3 coding sequence is TGTGCCAGCAGCCGAACTTGGGACAGGGGCTACGAGCAGTACTTC. Encoded protein: CASSRTWDRGYEQYF.

A remark on this clone: Other DNA sequences in this sample translate to the same CDR3. This chain connects TRBV4-3 to TRBJ2-3; D may be TRBD2 (6 bases). The CDR3 is made up of 14 amino acids. In germline, CDR1 is LGHNA, CDR2 YSLEER. The V end was cut by 4 bases, the J end by 2 bases, with 10 bases between. This CDR3 reads CASSPGGSTDTQYF. CDR3 sequence (DNA): TGCGCCAGCAGCCCCGGGGGTTCCACAGATACGCAGTATTTT.

The CDR3, as DNA: TGTGCCAGCAGCCCCCCGGGACAGGGTAGCACCGGGGAGCTGTTTTTT. Amino acid sequence: CASSPPGQGSTGELFF. The chain links TRBV6-6 to TRBJ2-2, with 9 bases aligning to TRBD1. Germline CDR1 reads MNHNY; CDR2 reads SVGAGI (reference sequence). The CDR3 extends over 16 amino acids. The trim removed 6 bases at V and 4 bases at J, leaving 9 bases unmatched.

The rearrangement joins TRBV11-2 to TRBJ2-1; 9 nucleotides line up with TRBD2. The germline V gene has CDR1 SGHAT and CDR2 FQNNGV. The CDR3 length is 15 residues. V lost 1 base to trimming and J lost 7 bases; unmatched junction nucleotides: 5. As DNA, the CDR3 is TGTGCCAGCAGCTTAGCCGGGACTAGCCGGAATGAGCAGTTCTTC. As protein: CASSLAGTSRNEQFF.

Written as DNA, the CDR3 is TGTGCCAGCAGCCGCGGGACAGGGGGCTTCAATCAGCCCCAGCATTTT. As protein: CASSRGTGGFNQPQHF. The chain carries TRBV11-2 and TRBJ1-5, with 12 bases lining up with TRBD1. This CDR3 contains 16 residues. The V segment lost 5 bases and the J segment 3 bases; nucleotides outside the gene matches: 5. The germline CDR1 and CDR2 sequences are SGHAT and FQNNGV.

This chain links TRBV4-1 with TRBJ1-5; possible D gene TRBD1, 5 bases. The CDR3 sequence is 17 residues long. In germline, CDR1 is MGHRA, CDR2 YSYEKL. V was trimmed by 1 base and J by 2 bases, leaving 15 bases between them. CDR3 nucleotides: TGCGCCAGCAGCCAAGGTTCAGGGAACTGGGGCAATCAGCCCCAGCATTTT. Translation: CASSQGSGNWGNQPQHF.

V gene TRBV5-1 combines with J gene TRBJ2-5; the match to TRBD2 covers 8 bases. This CDR3 contains 15 residues. Per the germline V gene, CDR1 is SGHRS and CDR2 is YFSETQ. J was trimmed by 5 bases and V by 4 bases; bases with no gene match: 10. The CDR3, as DNA: TGCGCCAGCAGCACCGGGGGGGCCGGCCAGGAGACCCAGTACTTC. Translated: CASSTGGAGQETQYF.

V usage is TRBV9 and J usage is TRBJ2-1; TRBD2 agrees at 13 bases. V dropped 4 bases and J dropped 7; count of bases not matched to a gene: 14. From germline, CDR1 is SGDLS and CDR2 YYNGEE. The CDR3 contains 18 residues. The CDR3 sequence is CASSLLAGGPLDGNEQFF. The CDR3 DNA reads as TGTGCCAGCAGCTTACTAGCGGGGGGGCCTCTCGATGGAAATGAGCAGTTCTTC.

V and J are TRBV7-9 and TRBJ1-4, with 8 bases aligning to TRBD1. The trim removed 5 bases at V and 4 bases at J, leaving 6 bases unmatched. Germline CDR1 is SEHNR and CDR2 is FQNEAQ (reference sequence). This CDR3 has 15 residues. The CDR3 nucleotides are TGTGCCAGCAGCCTAACGACAGGGGTTAATGAAAAACTGTTTTTT. Translating gives CASSLTTGVNEKLFF.

The chain recombines TRBV10-2 with TRBJ2-5; 9 nucleotides agree with TRBD2. The CDR3 runs 15 residues. The V gene's germline CDR1 is WSHSY and CDR2 SAAADI. J was trimmed by 7 bases and V by 2 bases; bases with no gene match: 8. The CDR3 here is CASSETSGPLGTQYF. The CDR3 coding sequence is TGCGCCAGCAGTGAGACTAGCGGGCCATTGGGGACCCAGTACTTC.

The J gene is TRBJ2-7, the V gene TRBV28; TRBD2 might be the D (6 bases). V was clipped by 2 bases and J by 2 bases, with 13 bases between them. The CDR3 is 15 residues long. Germline-derived CDR1 and CDR2 are MDHEN and SYDVKM. CDR3 loop: CASSLITAGTYEQYF. CDR3 nucleotides: TGTGCCAGCAGTTTAATTACCGCGGGAACCTACGAGCAGTACTTC.

This chain connects TRBV15 to TRBJ1-4; 8 nucleotides agree with TRBD1. This CDR3 is built from 16 residues. Germline V lookup: CDR1 LNHNV, CDR2 YYDKDF (reference sequence). With 4 bases clipped from V and 2 bases from J, the junction kept 6 bases outside the gene matches. DNA for the CDR3: TGTGCCACCAGCACCCCGACAGGGGCCACTAATGAAAAACTGTTTTTT. Amino acids: CATSTPTGATNEKLFF.

The chain uses TRBV9 and TRBJ1-4; D is ambiguous. The CDR3 sequence is 13 residues long. Trimming took off 6 bases at V and 8 bases at J, with 14 bases between the two ends. CDR1 is SGDLS, CDR2 YYNGEE, per germline. CDR3 sequence reads: CASTNTGEEKLFF. For the CDR3, the DNA is TGTGCCAGCACAAACACCGGGGAAGAAAAACTGTTTTTT.

The chain uses TRBV28 and TRBJ1-3, with 8 bases aligning to TRBD1. This CDR3 spans 17 amino acids. Germline CDR1 and CDR2: MDHEN and SYDVKM. Germline trimming cut 3 bases from V and 2 bases from J; bases unmatched to any gene: 9. The CDR3 DNA is TGTGCCAGCAGTTTCGAGACAGGGGCCGTAACTGGAAACACCATATATTTT. Translation: CASSFETGAVTGNTIYF.